What follows are 21 T cell receptor beta chains derived from one specimen sequenced in a study of long-term antiretroviral therapy in people with HIV. At survey level, the immunoSEQ assay was run in its v3.0 version. Sequenced by immunoSEQ multiplex PCR; TCRdb stores in-frame clones only, minus some. This table has 26,000 or so clones, over 75% appearing once. The sequencing used unsorted PBMCs, collected 2 years after starting antiretroviral therapy. The receptors here all came from a man aged 45-65 years with HIV.

The V gene is TRBV11-2, the J gene TRBJ1-2; D is ambiguous. Germline-derived CDR1 and CDR2 are SGHAT and FQNNGV. The CDR3 contains 13 residues. V dropped 5 bases and J dropped 4 bases, with 11 bases sitting between them. DNA of the CDR3: TGTGCCAGCAGCCCCGGAGGTACCTATGGCTACACCTTC. As protein: CASSPGGTYGYTF.

The chain recombines TRBV11-2 with TRBJ1-1; D is possibly TRBD1 (5 bases). V lost 1 base to trimming and J lost 0 bases, with 15 bases between them. The CDR3 extends over 17 amino acids. Germline V CDR1 and CDR2: SGHAT, FQNNGV. This CDR3 reads CASSLGLGRGLNTEAFF. CDR3 DNA sequence: TGTGCCAGCAGCTTAGGACTGGGGCGCGGGTTGAACACTGAAGCTTTCTTT. The whole variable domain, remainder taken from reference TRBV11-2 and TRBJ1-1, is EAGVAQSPRYKIIEKRQSVAFWCNPISGHATLYWYQQILGQGPKLLIQFQNNGVVDDSQLPKDRFSAERLKGVDSTLKIQPAKLEDSAVYLCASSLGLGRGLNTEAFFGQGTRLTVV.

This clone was seen only once. This chain connects TRBV5-4 to TRBJ2-3, with TRBD2 identical over 10 bases. Germline loops: CDR1 SGHNT, CDR2 YYREEE (reference sequence). The V and J ends lost 4 bases and 0 bases, in that order; junction bases with no gene match: 2. The CDR3 contains 15 residues. The CDR3 sequence: CASSPTSGSTDTQYF. The CDR3 bases are TGTGCCAGCAGCCCGACTAGCGGGAGCACAGATACGCAGTATTTT.

The rearrangement joins TRBV30 to TRBJ1-2, with 7 bases identical to TRBD1. The germline CDR1 and CDR2 sequences are GTSNPN and SVGIG (reference sequence). Trimming at V came to 1 base and at J to 10 bases, leaving 6 bases not matched to a gene. The CDR3 contains 12 residues. The CDR3 loop reads CAWSDNRGIYTF. CDR3 DNA: TGTGCCTGGAGTGACAACAGGGGCATCTACACCTTC.

This chain connects TRBV30 to TRBJ2-7; weak D call: TRBD1 (8 bases). The CDR3 covers 14 residues. V lost 4 bases and J 2 bases, leaving 15 bases between the germline ends. CDR1 and CDR2 (germline): GTSNPN, SVGIG (reference sequence). The CDR3 is CAWTGGTGTYEQYF. CDR3 nucleotides: TGTGCCTGGACCGGGGGGACAGGAACCTACGAGCAGTACTTC. Full variable domain (outside the CDR3, taken from reference TRBV30 and TRBJ2-7): SQTIHQWPATLVQPVGSPLSLECTVEGTSNPNLYWYRQAAGRGLQLLFYSVGIGQISSEVPQNLSASRPQDRQFILSSKKLLLSDSGFYLCAWTGGTGTYEQYFGPGTRLTVT.

The rearrangement links TRBV7-9 to TRBJ2-2, with D possibly TRBD2 on 5 matching bases. There are 14 residues in the CDR3. Trimming stripped 5 bases from V and 6 bases from J, with 13 bases between. Per the germline V gene, CDR1 is SEHNR and CDR2 is FQNEAQ (reference sequence). The CDR3 DNA is TGTGCCAGCAGCATCTATACTAGTTCCGGGGAGCTGTTTTTT. Amino acid sequence: CASSIYTSSGELFF.

This sequence joins TRBV11-2 and TRBJ2-7; 7 bases are shared with TRBD1. The CDR3 extends over 15 amino acids. V lost 2 bases to trimming and J lost 0 bases; unmatched junction nucleotides: 4. Germline CDR1 reads SGHAT; CDR2 reads FQNNGV. The CDR3 nucleotides are TGTGCCAGCAGCTTATCGACAGGGCCCTCCTACGAGCAGTACTTC. Amino acids: CASSLSTGPSYEQYF.

This clone turned up a few times. The gene calls are TRBV19 and TRBJ2-7; TRBD1 agrees at 10 bases. After removal of 3 bases from V and 2 bases from J, the junction contained 4 bases not matched to a gene. The CDR3 runs 15 residues. CDR1 is LNHDA and CDR2 is SQIVND in the germline V gene (reference sequence). DNA of the CDR3: TGTGCCAGTAGTATCGGGGACAGGGGAACCTACGAGCAGTACTTC. Residues: CASSIGDRGTYEQYF.

The chain has TRBV5-1 and TRBJ1-1; D unclear. This CDR3 has 12 amino acids. Germline-derived CDR1 and CDR2 are SGHRS and YFSETQ. Trimming took off 0 bases at V and 7 bases at J, with 7 bases between the two ends. CDR3 protein: CASSLGQREAFF. The CDR3 DNA sequence: TGCGCCAGCAGCTTGGGGCAGCGTGAAGCTTTCTTT.

CDR3 coding DNA: TGTGCCAGCAAGACCGGGGGCTTGAACACTGAAGCTTTCTTT. Protein sequence: CASKTGGLNTEAFF. The rearrangement links TRBV28 to TRBJ1-1; D perhaps matches TRBD1 (6 bases). V shed 7 bases and J shed 0 bases, with 12 bases lying between them. Germline CDR1 is MDHEN and CDR2 is SYDVKM. This CDR3 spans 14 amino acids.

CDR3 in amino acids: CSAVTRIPSGANVLTF. The CDR3 DNA reads TGCAGCGCTGTGACAAGAATTCCGTCTGGGGCCAACGTCCTGACTTTC. The chain links TRBV29-1 to TRBJ2-6; D gene uncertain. Trimming took off 7 bases at V and 1 base at J, with 17 bases between the two ends. CDR3 length equals 16 residues. Germline CDR1 SQVTM, CDR2 ANQGSEA.

The V call is TRBV7-2, the J call TRBJ1-2; the match to TRBD1 covers 7 bases. The CDR3 loop spans 14 amino acids. Germline CDR1 is SGHTA and CDR2 is FQGNSA. The junction had 2 bases not matched to a gene; V was cut back by 1 base and J by 3 bases. The CDR3 region has the DNA TGTGCCAGCAGCTTAGGACAGGGACACTATGGCTACACCTTC. It yields the protein CASSLGQGHYGYTF.

The chain combines TRBV9 with TRBJ2-3, with 7 bases aligning to TRBD1. V lost 3 bases, J lost 0 bases, and 4 bases stayed unmatched. This CDR3 contains 15 residues. The germline CDR1 and CDR2 sequences are SGDLS and YYNGEE. CDR3 nucleotide sequence: TGTGCCAGCAGCGCCGGGACAGCTAGCACAGATACGCAGTATTTT. Protein product: CASSAGTASTDTQYF.

The chain links TRBV27 to TRBJ1-2; D remains unclear. Germline V gene data show CDR1 as MNHEY and CDR2 as SMNVEV (reference sequence). The germline V and J ends were trimmed by 0 bases and 0 bases, with 11 bases remaining between them. The CDR3 contains 16 residues. The CDR3 sequence is CASSLSVKPANYGYTF. The CDR3, as DNA: TGTGCCAGCAGTTTATCGGTCAAACCAGCTAACTATGGCTACACCTTC.

The chain carries TRBV18 and TRBJ1-5; 8 bases fit TRBD1. This CDR3 comprises 17 residues. Unmatched junction bases numbered 17, after V lost 6 bases and J lost 7 bases. Germline V gives CDR1 KGHSH, CDR2 LQKENI. The CDR3 DNA reads as TGTGCCAGCTCGCTTCGTGAAGGGGGACAGGTAGGGCAGCCCCAGCATTTT. Encoded protein: CASSLREGGQVGQPQHF.

This chain joins TRBV7-2 and TRBJ2-2; D unresolved. Trimming took off 0 bases at V and 0 bases at J, with 5 bases between the two ends. This CDR3 is built from 15 residues. Germline V gene lookup returns CDR1 SGHTA and CDR2 FQGNSA. CDR3 region: CASSLAGPNTGELFF. The CDR3 bases are TGTGCCAGCAGCTTAGCTGGGCCGAACACCGGGGAGCTGTTTTTT.

V is TRBV30 and J is TRBJ1-2; weak D call: TRBD1 (5 bases). Germline-derived CDR1 and CDR2 are GTSNPN and SVGIG (reference sequence). Trimming removed 2 bases at V and 4 bases at J, with 14 bases between. The length of the CDR3 is 14 residues. Here the CDR3 DNA reads TGTGCCTGGAGTACCGCCGGGGGAATCTATGGCTACACCTTC. Amino acid sequence: CAWSTAGGIYGYTF.

The chain links TRBV7-6 to TRBJ1-6; D might be TRBD1 (5 bases). The CDR3 covers 13 residues. The V gene's germline CDR1 is SGHVS and CDR2 FNYEAQ. V was pared by 8 bases and J by 9 bases, with 14 bases between. The CDR3 spells CASAEGRASPLHF. In DNA, the CDR3 is TGTGCCAGCGCTGAGGGCAGGGCTTCACCCCTCCACTTT.

The CDR3 region has the DNA TGTGCCAGCAGCCAATACACGGCAGGGAACACTGAAGCTTTCTTT. Its protein product is CASSQYTAGNTEAFF. The chain joins TRBV16 to TRBJ1-1; D ambiguous. Per the germline V gene, CDR1 is KGHSY and CDR2 is FQNENV. V lost 1 base and J lost 1, with 10 bases in between. The CDR3 runs to 15 residues. The variable domain in full, completed from reference TRBV16 and TRBJ1-1, reads GEEVAQTPKHLVRGEGQKAKLYCAPIKGHSYVFWYQQVLKNEFKFLISFQNENVFDETGMPKERFSAKCLPNSPCSLEIQATKLEDSAVYFCASSQYTAGNTEAFFGQGTRLTVV.

The chain couples TRBV5-4 to TRBJ2-5, with D perhaps matching TRBD2 (6 bases). The CDR3 consists of 14 residues. Germline V gene sequence: CDR1 SGHNT, CDR2 YYREEE (reference sequence). V was shortened by 5 bases and J by 4 bases, with 15 bases between the two germline ends. Here the CDR3 DNA reads TGTGCCAGCAGTACTAGCCCGTCGCGAGAGACCCAGTACTTC. This encodes CASSTSPSRETQYF.

This chain connects TRBV7-3 to TRBJ2-3, with TRBD2 identical over 8 bases. This CDR3 comprises 15 residues. Germline trimming cut 2 bases from V and 6 bases from J; bases unmatched to any gene: 7. Germline V lookup: CDR1 SGHTA, CDR2 FQGTGA. CDR3 coding DNA: TGTGCCAGCAGCTTATCATCGGGGGGGCGCGATACGCAGTATTTT. Amino acid sequence: CASSLSSGGRDTQYF.